This entry features one T cell receptor (beta chain) sequence. This table comes from immunoSEQ multiplex PCR, and its TCRdb copy is limited to in-frame clones, with some not included. The table includes roughly 660,000 clones, around nine tenths detected once. These data belong to a study of shared T cell receptors in the human thymus. V gave up 1 base and J gave up 7 bases; unmatched junction bases: 12. The CDR3 has 16 residues. Germline CDR1 and CDR2: GTSNPN and SVGIG (reference sequence). This same sample was also taken into another study, of human thymus T cells. As reported in that work: Surgeons resected thymus tissue during corrective heart surgery.

This chain links TRBV30 with TRBJ2-7; 11 bases map to TRBD2. This TCR derives from a boy in the first two years of life with a congenital heart defect. The sequenced sample consisted of thymocytes. CDR3 nucleotide sequence: TGTGCCTGGAGTGCCAGTCGACTAGCGGGACGAGGGGAGCAGTACTTC. Its protein product is CAWSASRLAGRGEQYF.